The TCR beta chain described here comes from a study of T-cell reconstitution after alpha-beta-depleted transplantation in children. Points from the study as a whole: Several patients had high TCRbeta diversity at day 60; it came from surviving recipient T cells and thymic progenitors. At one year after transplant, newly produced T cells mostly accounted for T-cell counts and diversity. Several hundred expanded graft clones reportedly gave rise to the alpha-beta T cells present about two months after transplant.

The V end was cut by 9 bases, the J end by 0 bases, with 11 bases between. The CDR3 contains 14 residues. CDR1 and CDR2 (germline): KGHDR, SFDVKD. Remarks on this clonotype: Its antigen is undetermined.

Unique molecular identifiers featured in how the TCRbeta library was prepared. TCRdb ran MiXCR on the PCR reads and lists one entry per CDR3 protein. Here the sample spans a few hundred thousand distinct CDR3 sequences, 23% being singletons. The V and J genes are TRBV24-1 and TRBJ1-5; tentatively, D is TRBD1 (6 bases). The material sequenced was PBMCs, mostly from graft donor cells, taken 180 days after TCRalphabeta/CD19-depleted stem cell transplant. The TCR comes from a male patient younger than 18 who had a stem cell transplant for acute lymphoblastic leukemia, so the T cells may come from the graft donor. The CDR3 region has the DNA TGTGCCACCTCCTCAGGGGATAGCAATCAGCCCCAGCATTTT. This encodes CATSSGDSNQPQHF.